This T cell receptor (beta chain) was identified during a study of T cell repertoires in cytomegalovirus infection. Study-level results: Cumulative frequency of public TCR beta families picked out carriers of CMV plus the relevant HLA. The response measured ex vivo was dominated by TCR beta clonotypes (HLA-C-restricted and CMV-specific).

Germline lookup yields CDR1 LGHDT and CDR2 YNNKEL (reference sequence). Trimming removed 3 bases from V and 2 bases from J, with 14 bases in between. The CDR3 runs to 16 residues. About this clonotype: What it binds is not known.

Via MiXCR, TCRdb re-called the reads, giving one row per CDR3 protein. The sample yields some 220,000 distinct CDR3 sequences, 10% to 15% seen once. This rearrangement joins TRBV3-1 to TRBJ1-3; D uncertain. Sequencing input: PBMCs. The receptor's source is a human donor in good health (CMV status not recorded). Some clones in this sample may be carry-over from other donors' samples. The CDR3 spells CASSHRQARTGNTIYF. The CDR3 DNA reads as TGTGCCAGCAGCCATAGGCAGGCCCGAACTGGAAACACCATATATTTT.